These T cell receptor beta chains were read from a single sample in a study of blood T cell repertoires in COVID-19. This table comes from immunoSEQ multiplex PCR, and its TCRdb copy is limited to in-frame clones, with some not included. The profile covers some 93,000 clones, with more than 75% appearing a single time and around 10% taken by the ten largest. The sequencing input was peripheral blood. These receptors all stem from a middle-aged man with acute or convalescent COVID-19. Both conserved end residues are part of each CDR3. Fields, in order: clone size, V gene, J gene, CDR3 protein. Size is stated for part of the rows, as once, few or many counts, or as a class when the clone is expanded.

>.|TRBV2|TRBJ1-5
CASRRSQDQPQHF
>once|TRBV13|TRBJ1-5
CASARRGDQPQHF
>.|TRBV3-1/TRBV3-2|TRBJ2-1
CASSQDIGIRGRDNEQFF
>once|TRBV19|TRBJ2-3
CASSINRGLRTDTQYF
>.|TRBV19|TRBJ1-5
CASSMSTGGSAQPQHF
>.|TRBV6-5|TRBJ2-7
CASKEYQSSYEQYF
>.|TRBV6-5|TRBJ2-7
CASSYSGRYSYEQYF
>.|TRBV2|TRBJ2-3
CASTSYSSDTQYF
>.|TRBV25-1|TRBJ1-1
CASSPNSGTGWTEAFF
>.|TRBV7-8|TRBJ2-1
CASSLDGRQGDEQFF
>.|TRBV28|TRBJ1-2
CASIARGSGYTF
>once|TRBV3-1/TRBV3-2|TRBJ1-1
CASTPTGTGDTEAFF
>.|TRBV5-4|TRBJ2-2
CASSLPGTSGTGELFF
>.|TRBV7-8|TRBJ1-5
CASSPRTANQPQHF
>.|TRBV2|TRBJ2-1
CASRRLVSNEQFF
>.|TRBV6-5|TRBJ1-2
CASRRTDSNYGYTF
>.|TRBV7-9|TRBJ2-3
CASSLIGGDTQYF
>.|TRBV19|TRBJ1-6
CASRPPGALSPLHF
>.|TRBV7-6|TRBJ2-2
CASSSLSTPGELFF
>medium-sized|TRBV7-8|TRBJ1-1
CASSLPGGDTEAFF
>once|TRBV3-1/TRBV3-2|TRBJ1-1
CASSQGAGTEAFF
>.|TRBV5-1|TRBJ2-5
CASSSPQGGTQETQYF
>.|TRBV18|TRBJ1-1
CASSLDRGLSNTEAFF
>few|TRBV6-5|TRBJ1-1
CASRTGAVSRAEAFF
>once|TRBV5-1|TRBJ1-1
CASSYDLGTANTEAFF
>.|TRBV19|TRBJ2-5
CASSLGTGFQETQYF
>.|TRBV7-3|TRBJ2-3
CASSSTGFTDTQYF
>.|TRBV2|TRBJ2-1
CASSISGRDYNEQFF
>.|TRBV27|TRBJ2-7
CASSLYRTGGRSYEQYF
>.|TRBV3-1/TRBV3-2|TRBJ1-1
CASSQEGGRAKGEAFF
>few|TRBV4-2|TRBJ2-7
CASSQDRGSPIYEQYF
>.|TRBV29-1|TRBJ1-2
CSVATGSGYTF
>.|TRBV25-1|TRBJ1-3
CASSEPTDWSTIYF
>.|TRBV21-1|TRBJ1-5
CASSKLRTSNQPQHF
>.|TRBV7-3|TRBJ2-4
CASSRGLGIQYF
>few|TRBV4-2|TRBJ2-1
CASSQERGEQFF
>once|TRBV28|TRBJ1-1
CASSLSGKGDTEAFF
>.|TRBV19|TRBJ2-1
CASSIRSAEQFF
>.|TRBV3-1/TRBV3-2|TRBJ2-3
CASSQDPPSGRADTQYF
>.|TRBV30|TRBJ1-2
CAWWDRGGYTF
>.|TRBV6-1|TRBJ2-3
CASSEIIDTQYF
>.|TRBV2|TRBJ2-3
CASSELAGVTDTQYF